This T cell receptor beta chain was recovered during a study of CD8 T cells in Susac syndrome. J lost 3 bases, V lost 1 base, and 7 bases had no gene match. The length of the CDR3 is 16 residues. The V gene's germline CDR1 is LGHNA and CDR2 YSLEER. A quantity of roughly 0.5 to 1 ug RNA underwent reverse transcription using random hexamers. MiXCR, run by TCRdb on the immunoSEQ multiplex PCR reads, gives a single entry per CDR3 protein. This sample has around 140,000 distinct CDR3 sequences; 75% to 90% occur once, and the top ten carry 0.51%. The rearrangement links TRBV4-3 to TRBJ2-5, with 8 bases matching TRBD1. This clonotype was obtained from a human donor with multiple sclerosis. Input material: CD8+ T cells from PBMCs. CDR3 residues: CASSQVYDRGEETQYF. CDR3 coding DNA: TGCGCCAGCAGCCAAGTGTACGACAGGGGAGAAGAGACCCAGTACTTC.